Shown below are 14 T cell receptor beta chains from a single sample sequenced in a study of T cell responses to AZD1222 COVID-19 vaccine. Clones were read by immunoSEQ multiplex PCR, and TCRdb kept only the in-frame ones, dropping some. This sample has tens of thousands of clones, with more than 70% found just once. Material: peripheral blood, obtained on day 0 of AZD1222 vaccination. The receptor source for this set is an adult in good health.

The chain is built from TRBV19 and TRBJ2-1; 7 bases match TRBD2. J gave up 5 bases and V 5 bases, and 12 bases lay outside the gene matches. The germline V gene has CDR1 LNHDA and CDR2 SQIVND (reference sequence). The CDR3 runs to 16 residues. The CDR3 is CASSSLRGNLNNEQFF. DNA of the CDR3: TGTGCCAGTAGTTCCTTGCGGGGGAACCTCAACAATGAGCAGTTCTTC.

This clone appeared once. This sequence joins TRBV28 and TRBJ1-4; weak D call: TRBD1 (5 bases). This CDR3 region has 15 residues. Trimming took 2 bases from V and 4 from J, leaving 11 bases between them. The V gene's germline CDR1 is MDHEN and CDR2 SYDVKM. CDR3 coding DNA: TGTGCCAGCAGTTTAGGGGGAGGGGATAATGAAAAACTGTTTTTT. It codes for CASSLGGGDNEKLFF.

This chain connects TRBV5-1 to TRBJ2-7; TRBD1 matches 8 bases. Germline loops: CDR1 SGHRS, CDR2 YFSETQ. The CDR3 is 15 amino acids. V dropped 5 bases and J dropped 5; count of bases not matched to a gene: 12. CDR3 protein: CASSSSLGQADEQYF. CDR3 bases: TGCGCCAGCAGTTCGTCGTTGGGACAGGCGGACGAGCAGTACTTC.

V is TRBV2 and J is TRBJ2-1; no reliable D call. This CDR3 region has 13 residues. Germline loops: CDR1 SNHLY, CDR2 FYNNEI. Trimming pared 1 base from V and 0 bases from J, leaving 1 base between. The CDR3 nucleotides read TGTGCCAGCAGTGAAGACTCCTACAATGAGCAGTTCTTC. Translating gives CASSEDSYNEQFF.

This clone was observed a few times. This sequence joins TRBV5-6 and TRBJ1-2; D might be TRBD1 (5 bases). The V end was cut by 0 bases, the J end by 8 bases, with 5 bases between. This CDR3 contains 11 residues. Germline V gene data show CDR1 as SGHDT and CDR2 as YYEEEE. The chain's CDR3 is CASSLGGGYTF. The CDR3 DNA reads TGTGCCAGCAGCTTGGGGGGCGGCTACACCTTC.

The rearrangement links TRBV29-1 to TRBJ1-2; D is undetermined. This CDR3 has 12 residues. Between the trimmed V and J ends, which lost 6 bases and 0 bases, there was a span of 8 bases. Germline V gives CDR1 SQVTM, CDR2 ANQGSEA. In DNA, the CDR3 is TGCAGCGTGGACGATACTAACTATGGCTACACCTTC. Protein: CSVDDTNYGYTF.

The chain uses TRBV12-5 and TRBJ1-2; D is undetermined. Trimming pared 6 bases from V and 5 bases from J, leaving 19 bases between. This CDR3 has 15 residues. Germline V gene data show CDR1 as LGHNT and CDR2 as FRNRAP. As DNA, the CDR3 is TGTGCTAGTGGACTGGGGATGGCAGTTGGATATGGCTACACCTTC. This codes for CASGLGMAVGYGYTF.

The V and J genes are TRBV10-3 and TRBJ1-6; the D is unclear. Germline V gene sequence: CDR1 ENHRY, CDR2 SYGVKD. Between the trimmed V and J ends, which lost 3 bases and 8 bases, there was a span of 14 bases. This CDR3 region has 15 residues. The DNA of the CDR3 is TGTGCCATCAGTGATCCCGGGAGGACCTATTCACCCCTCCACTTT. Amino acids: CAISDPGRTYSPLHF.

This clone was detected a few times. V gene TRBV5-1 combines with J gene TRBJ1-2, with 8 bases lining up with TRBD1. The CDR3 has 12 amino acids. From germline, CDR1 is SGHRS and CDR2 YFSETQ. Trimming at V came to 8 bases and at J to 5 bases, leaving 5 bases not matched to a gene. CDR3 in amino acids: CASTGQDYGYTF. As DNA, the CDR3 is TGCGCCAGTACGGGACAGGATTATGGCTACACCTTC.

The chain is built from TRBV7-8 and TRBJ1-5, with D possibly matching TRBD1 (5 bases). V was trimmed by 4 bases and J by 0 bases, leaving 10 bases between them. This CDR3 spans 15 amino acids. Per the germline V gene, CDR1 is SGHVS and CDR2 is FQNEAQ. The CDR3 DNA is TGTGCCAGCAGCTATCGCGGGGGTAGCAATCAGCCCCAGCATTTT. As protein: CASSYRGGSNQPQHF.

The CDR3 is CASRPSGGSYNEQFF. The DNA for the CDR3 is TGTGCCAGCAGACCGTCAGGGGGCTCCTACAATGAGCAGTTCTTC. J is TRBJ2-1 and V is TRBV3-1 (or the pseudogene TRBV3-2); 7 bases line up with TRBD1. V gave up 6 bases and J gave up 0 bases; unmatched junction bases: 5. The CDR3 contains 15 residues. Germline V gene lookup returns CDR1 LGHDT and CDR2 YNNKEL (reference sequence).

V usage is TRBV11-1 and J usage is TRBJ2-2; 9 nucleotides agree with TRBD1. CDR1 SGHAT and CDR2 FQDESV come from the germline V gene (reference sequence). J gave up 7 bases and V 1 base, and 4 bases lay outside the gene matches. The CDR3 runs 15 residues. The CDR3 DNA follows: TGTGCCAGCAGCTTAGGTGGACAGGGGTTCGGGGAGCTGTTTTTT. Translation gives CASSLGGQGFGELFF.

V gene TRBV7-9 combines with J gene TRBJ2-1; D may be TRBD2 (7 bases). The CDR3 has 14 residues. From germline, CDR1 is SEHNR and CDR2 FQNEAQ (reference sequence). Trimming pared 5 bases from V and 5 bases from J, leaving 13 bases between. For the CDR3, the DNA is TGTGCCAGCAGCCCGGGGGGCACCCACAATGAGCAGTTCTTC. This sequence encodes CASSPGGTHNEQFF.

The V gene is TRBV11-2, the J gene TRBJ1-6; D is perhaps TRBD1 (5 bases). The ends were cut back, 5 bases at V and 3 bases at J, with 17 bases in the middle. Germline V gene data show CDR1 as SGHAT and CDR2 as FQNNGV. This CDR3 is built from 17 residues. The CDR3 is CASSKGLQGFYNSPLHF. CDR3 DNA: TGTGCCAGCAGCAAGGGACTCCAAGGATTCTATAATTCACCCCTCCACTTT. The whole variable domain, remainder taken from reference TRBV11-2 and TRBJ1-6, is EAGVAQSPRYKIIEKRQSVAFWCNPISGHATLYWYQQILGQGPKLLIQFQNNGVVDDSQLPKDRFSAERLKGVDSTLKIQPAKLEDSAVYLCASSKGLQGFYNSPLHFGNGTRLTVT.